The 21 T cell receptor beta chains below all came from one sample that was sequenced in a study of blood T cell repertoires in COVID-19. The repertoire was sequenced with immunoSEQ multiplex PCR; TCRdb's copy has only in-frame clones and lacks some. This table holds 290,000 or so clones, roughly nine tenths found once. Sequencing input: peripheral blood. These receptors came from a woman aged 25 to 39 with COVID-19, enrolled during active disease.

The rearrangement uses TRBV15 and TRBJ2-1; perhaps TRBD1 as D (6 bases). V was cut by 7 bases and J by 0 bases, with 13 bases left in between. Per germline, CDR1 LNHNV and CDR2 YYDKDF (reference sequence). The length of the CDR3 is 15 residues. CDR3: CATNRAGDSYNEQFF. The CDR3 DNA follows: TGTGCCACCAACAGGGCAGGGGACTCCTACAATGAGCAGTTCTTC.

This sequence joins TRBV30 and TRBJ1-2; 9 nucleotides match TRBD1. CDR3 length: 11 residues. In germline, CDR1 is GTSNPN, CDR2 SVGIG (reference sequence). V lost 5 bases and J lost 14; bases outside the gene matches: 9. The CDR3, as DNA: TGTGCCTGGGGGGGACAGGGATTGGGAACCTTC. It specifies CAWGGQGLGTF.

The chain couples TRBV2 to TRBJ1-1, with D maybe TRBD1 (6 bases). Trimming took off 6 bases at V and 1 base at J, with 12 bases between the two ends. CDR1 is SNHLY and CDR2 is FYNNEI in the germline V gene. The CDR3 contains 14 residues. Here the CDR3 DNA reads TGTGCCAGCAGAATGACAGGTACGAACACTGAAGCTTTCTTT. Amino acid sequence: CASRMTGTNTEAFF.

The V and J genes are TRBV27 and TRBJ1-5; tentative D call: TRBD1 (5 bases). Germline loops: CDR1 MNHEY, CDR2 SMNVEV (reference sequence). The length of the CDR3 is 15 residues. V was trimmed by 4 bases and J by 5 bases, leaving 15 bases between them. The CDR3 bases are TGTGCCAGCAGTTCCGGACCCGGGGGAGATCAGCCCCAGCATTTT. As protein: CASSSGPGGDQPQHF.

The V and J genes are TRBV6-5 and TRBJ1-2; D is ambiguous. The CDR3 runs to 12 residues. Between the trimmed V and J ends, which lost 5 bases and 1 base, there was a span of 5 bases. Germline-derived CDR1 and CDR2 are MNHEY and SVGAGI. The CDR3 region is CASSPNNYGYTF. DNA of the CDR3: TGTGCCAGCAGTCCAAATAACTATGGCTACACCTTC.

This clone was counted once. The rearrangement links TRBV3-1 (or the pseudogene TRBV3-2) to TRBJ1-1; perhaps TRBD1 as D (5 bases). The germline V gene has CDR1 LGHDT and CDR2 YNNKEL (reference sequence). The ends were cut back, 5 bases at V and 0 bases at J, with 7 bases in the middle. CDR3 size: 13 residues. The CDR3 reads CASSKTVNTEAFF. Here the CDR3 DNA reads TGTGCCAGCAGCAAGACAGTGAACACTGAAGCTTTCTTT.

V usage is TRBV30 and J usage is TRBJ1-1, with a possible D match to TRBD1 (5 bases). V was trimmed by 4 bases and J by 1 base, leaving 19 bases between them. Germline CDR1 GTSNPN, CDR2 SVGIG (reference sequence). This CDR3 has 16 residues. CDR3 region: CAWILTGDYRNTEAFF. DNA for the CDR3: TGTGCCTGGATTTTAACCGGGGACTATCGGAACACTGAAGCTTTCTTT. Full variable domain (remainder filled in from reference TRBV30 and TRBJ1-1): SQTIHQWPATLVQPVGSPLSLECTVEGTSNPNLYWYRQAAGRGLQLLFYSVGIGQISSEVPQNLSASRPQDRQFILSSKKLLLSDSGFYLCAWILTGDYRNTEAFFGQGTRLTVV.

The chain uses TRBV6-5 and TRBJ1-2, with D maybe TRBD1 (5 bases). This CDR3 has 15 residues. The V gene lost 2 bases and the J gene lost 8 bases, with 18 bases spanning the gap. The germline V gene has CDR1 MNHEY and CDR2 SVGAGI. The CDR3 coding sequence is TGTGCCAGCAGTTACAGGGGCAGGGAGGAAAAAGGCTACACCTTC. Amino acids: CASSYRGREEKGYTF.

The chain links TRBV10-3 to TRBJ1-2; no firm D call. V was pared by 2 bases and J by 3 bases, with 16 bases between. Germline V gene sequence: CDR1 ENHRY, CDR2 SYGVKD. The CDR3 loop spans 16 amino acids. The CDR3 DNA reads as TGTGCCATCAGTGAGCCCGGGTTGGCCGGGGACTATGGCTACACCTTC. Translated, it gives CAISEPGLAGDYGYTF.

The chain recombines TRBV10-3 with TRBJ1-1; D remains unclear. Germline CDR1 and CDR2: ENHRY and SYGVKD. This CDR3 spans 15 amino acids. Trimming removed 7 bases at V and 5 bases at J, with 20 bases between. The CDR3 spells CAITTSAVGKTEAFF. As DNA, the CDR3 is TGTGCCATCACCACCTCGGCGGTGGGTAAGACTGAAGCTTTCTTT.

This rearrangement joins TRBV30 to TRBJ1-1, with no clear D. Germline lookup yields CDR1 GTSNPN and CDR2 SVGIG (reference sequence). V dropped 2 bases and J dropped 1 base, with 14 bases sitting between them. The CDR3 is made up of 15 amino acids. CDR3 DNA: TGTGCCTGGAGTAAGGAGGGAAAGCGGAACACTGAAGCTTTCTTT. It translates to CAWSKEGKRNTEAFF.

The chain couples TRBV11-2 to TRBJ2-2; TRBD2 agrees at 8 bases. J gave up 7 bases and V 3 bases, and 7 bases lay outside the gene matches. The CDR3 has 15 residues. CDR1 is SGHAT, CDR2 FQNNGV, per germline. The CDR3 loop reads CASSFSGMRDGELFF. CDR3 bases: TGTGCCAGCAGCTTTAGCGGGATGAGGGACGGGGAGCTGTTTTTT.

The chain is built from TRBV13 and TRBJ1-2; 7 nucleotides agree with TRBD1. CDR3 length: 13 residues. J lost 4 bases, V lost 4 bases, and 3 bases had no gene match. CDR1 is PRHDT and CDR2 is FYEKMQ in the germline V gene (reference sequence). The CDR3 region is CASSSRTGYGYTF. The DNA of the CDR3 is TGTGCCAGCAGCTCACGGACAGGCTATGGCTACACCTTC.

This clone was seen once. The chain couples TRBV28 to TRBJ2-7; perhaps TRBD1 as D (5 bases). The germline gives CDR1 MDHEN, CDR2 SYDVKM. V dropped 2 bases and J dropped 4 bases, with 12 bases sitting between them. The CDR3 loop spans 14 amino acids. Here the CDR3 DNA reads TGTGCCAGCAGTTTAAAGATCAGGGAATACGAGCAGTACTTC. Translated: CASSLKIREYEQYF.

This clone has just one count. This rearrangement joins TRBV11-2 to TRBJ2-1; 8 bases agree with TRBD2. Germline V lookup: CDR1 SGHAT, CDR2 FQNNGV. V lost 5 bases and J lost 5; bases outside the gene matches: 11. The CDR3 sequence is 16 residues long. The CDR3 protein is CASSVIAGTSNNEQFF. CDR3 DNA sequence: TGTGCCAGCAGCGTAATAGCCGGGACTAGTAACAATGAGCAGTTCTTC.

The chain employs TRBV5-5 and TRBJ1-1; D uncertain. Germline CDR1 and CDR2: SGHKS and YYEKEE (reference sequence). This CDR3 spans 14 amino acids. With 2 bases removed from V and 1 base from J, the gap between germline ends came to 9 bases. CDR3 amino acids: CASSFSVWNTEAFF. As DNA, the CDR3 is TGTGCCAGCAGCTTCTCGGTCTGGAACACTGAAGCTTTCTTT.

The genes are TRBV11-2 and TRBJ1-1, with 8 bases lining up with TRBD1. CDR3 length: 15 amino acids. Trimming cost V 5 bases and J 4 bases; bases outside gene matches: 9. Germline CDR1 reads SGHAT; CDR2 reads FQNNGV. The CDR3 nucleotides are TGTGCCAGCAGCCCCCGGACAGGGAGGTCCACTGAAGCTTTCTTT. This translates into CASSPRTGRSTEAFF.

This sequence joins TRBV7-8 and TRBJ2-5; TRBD1 agrees at 7 bases. The V gene end was trimmed by 3 bases and the J gene end by 2 bases; junction bases not matched to a gene: 3. Germline CDR1 SGHVS, CDR2 FQNEAQ. The CDR3 length is 14 residues. In DNA form, the CDR3 reads TGTGCCAGCAGCTTTGGGGGACAGCAAGAGACCCAGTACTTC. This translates into CASSFGGQQETQYF.

V and J are TRBV30 and TRBJ1-2, with 11 bases identical to TRBD1. The junction had 6 bases not matched to a gene; V was cut back by 0 bases and J by 12 bases. The CDR3 spans 13 residues. The germline V gene has CDR1 GTSNPN and CDR2 SVGIG (reference sequence). The CDR3 here is CAWSVRDRGTHTF. The DNA for the CDR3 is TGTGCCTGGAGTGTAAGGGACAGGGGGACCCACACCTTC.

The rearrangement links TRBV15 to TRBJ2-1; D is possibly TRBD2 (6 bases). Trimming left V 0 bases short and J 3 bases short, with 12 bases between. CDR1 and CDR2 from the germline V gene are LNHNV and YYDKDF (reference sequence). This CDR3 has 16 residues. The CDR3 loop reads CATSRESGESYNEQFF. The CDR3 nucleotides are TGTGCCACCAGCAGAGAATCGGGAGAGAGCTACAATGAGCAGTTCTTC.

This rearrangement joins TRBV20-1 to TRBJ2-3; 11 positions match TRBD2. Germline CDR1 reads DFQATT; CDR2 reads SNEGSKA (reference sequence). Trimming took 3 bases from V and 3 from J; bases not matched to a gene: 5. The CDR3 loop spans 15 amino acids. The CDR3 nucleotides are TGCAGTGCTAGTAATAGCGGGAGGGCAACAGATACGCAGTATTTT. This sequence encodes CSASNSGRATDTQYF.